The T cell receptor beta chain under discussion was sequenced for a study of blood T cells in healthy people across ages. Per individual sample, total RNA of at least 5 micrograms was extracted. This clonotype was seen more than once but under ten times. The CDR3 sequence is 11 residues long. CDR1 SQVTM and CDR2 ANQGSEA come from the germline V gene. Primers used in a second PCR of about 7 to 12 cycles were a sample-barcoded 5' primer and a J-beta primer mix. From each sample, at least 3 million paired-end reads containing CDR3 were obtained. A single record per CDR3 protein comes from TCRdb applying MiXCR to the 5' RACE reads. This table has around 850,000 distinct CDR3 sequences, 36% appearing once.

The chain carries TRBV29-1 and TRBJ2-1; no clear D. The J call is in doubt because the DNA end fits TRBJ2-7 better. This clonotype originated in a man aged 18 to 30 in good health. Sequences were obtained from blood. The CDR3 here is CSGLTDNEQYF. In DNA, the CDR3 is TGCAGCGGCCTCACCGACAATGAGCAGTACTTC.